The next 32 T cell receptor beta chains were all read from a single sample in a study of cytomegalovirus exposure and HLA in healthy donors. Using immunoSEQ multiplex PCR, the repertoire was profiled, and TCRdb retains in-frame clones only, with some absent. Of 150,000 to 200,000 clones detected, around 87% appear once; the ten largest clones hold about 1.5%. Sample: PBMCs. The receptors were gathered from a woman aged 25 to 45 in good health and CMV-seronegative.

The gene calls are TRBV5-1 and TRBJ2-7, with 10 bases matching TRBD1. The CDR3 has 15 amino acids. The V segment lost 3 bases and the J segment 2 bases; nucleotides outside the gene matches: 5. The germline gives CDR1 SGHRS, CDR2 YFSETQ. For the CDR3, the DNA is TGCGCCAGCAGCTCTCCGGGACAGGGGACCTACGAGCAGTACTTC. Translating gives CASSSPGQGTYEQYF.

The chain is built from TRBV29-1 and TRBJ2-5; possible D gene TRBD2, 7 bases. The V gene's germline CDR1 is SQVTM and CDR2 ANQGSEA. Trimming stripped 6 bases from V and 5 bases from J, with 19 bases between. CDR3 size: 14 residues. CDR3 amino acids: CSVHLPGGGETQYF. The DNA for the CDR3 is TGCAGCGTCCACCTACCGGGGGGCGGCGAGACCCAGTACTTC.

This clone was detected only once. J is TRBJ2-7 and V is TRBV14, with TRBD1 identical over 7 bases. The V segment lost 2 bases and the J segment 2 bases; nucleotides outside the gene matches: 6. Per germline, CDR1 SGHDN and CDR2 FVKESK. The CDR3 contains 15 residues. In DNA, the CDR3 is TGTGCCAGCAGCCAACACCAGGGGGTCCCCTACGAGCAGTACTTC. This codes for CASSQHQGVPYEQYF.

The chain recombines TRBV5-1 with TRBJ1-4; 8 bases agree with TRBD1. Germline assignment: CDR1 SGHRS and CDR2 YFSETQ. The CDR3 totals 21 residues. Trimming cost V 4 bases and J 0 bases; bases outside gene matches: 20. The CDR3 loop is CASSPYRRGRGLGATNEKLFF. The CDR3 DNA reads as TGCGCCAGCAGCCCTTACCGACGGGGCAGGGGGCTAGGGGCAACTAATGAAAAACTGTTTTTT.

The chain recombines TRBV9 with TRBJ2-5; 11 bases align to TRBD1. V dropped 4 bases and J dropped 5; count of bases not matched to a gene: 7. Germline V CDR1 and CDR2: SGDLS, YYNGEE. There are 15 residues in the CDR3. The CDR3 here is CASSTRTGGLETQYF. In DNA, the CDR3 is TGTGCCAGCAGCACCAGGACAGGGGGCTTGGAGACCCAGTACTTC.

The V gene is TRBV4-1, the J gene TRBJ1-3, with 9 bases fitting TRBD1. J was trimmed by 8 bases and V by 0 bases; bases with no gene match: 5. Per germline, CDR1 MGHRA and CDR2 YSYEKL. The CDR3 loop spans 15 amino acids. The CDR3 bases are TGCGCCAGCAGCCAAGATGGGACAGGGATGGACACCATATATTTT. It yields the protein CASSQDGTGMDTIYF.

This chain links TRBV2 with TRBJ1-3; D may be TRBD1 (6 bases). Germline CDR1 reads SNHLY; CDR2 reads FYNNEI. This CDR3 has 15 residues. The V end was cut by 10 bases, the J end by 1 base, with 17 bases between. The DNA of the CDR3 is TGTGCCACCTCCTTGGGGGGGCTTTCTGGAAACACCATATATTTT. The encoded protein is CATSLGGLSGNTIYF.

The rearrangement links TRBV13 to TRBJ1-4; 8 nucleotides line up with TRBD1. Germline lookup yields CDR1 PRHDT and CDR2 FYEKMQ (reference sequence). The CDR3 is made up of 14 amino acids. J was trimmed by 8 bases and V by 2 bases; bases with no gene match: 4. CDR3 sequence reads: CASSLRQGTEKLFF. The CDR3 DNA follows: TGTGCCAGCAGCTTACGACAGGGGACGGAAAAACTGTTTTTT.

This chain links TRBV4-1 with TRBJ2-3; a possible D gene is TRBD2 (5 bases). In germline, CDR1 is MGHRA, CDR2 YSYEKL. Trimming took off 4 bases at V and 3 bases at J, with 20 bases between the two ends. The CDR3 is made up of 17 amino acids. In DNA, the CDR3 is TGCGCCAGCAGCCGACCCTTGAGTCGTACGGGGACAGATACGCAGTATTTT. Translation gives CASSRPLSRTGTDTQYF.

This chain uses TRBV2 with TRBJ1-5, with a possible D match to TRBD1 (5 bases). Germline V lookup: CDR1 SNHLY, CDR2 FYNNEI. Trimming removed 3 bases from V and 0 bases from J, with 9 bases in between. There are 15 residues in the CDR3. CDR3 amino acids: CASSDDRYSNQPQHF. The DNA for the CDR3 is TGTGCCAGCAGTGATGACAGATATAGCAATCAGCCCCAGCATTTT.

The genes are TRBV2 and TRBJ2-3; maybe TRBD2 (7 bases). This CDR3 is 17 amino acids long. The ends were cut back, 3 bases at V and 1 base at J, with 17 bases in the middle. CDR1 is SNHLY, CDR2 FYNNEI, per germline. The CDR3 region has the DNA TGTGCCAGCAGTGACTGGACAGCGGGGCCCGGCACAGATACGCAGTATTTT. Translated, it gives CASSDWTAGPGTDTQYF.

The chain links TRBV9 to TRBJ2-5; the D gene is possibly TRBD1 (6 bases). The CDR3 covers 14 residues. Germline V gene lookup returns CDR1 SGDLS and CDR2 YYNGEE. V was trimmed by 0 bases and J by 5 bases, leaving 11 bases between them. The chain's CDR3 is CASSVGRQGETQYF. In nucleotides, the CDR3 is TGTGCCAGCAGCGTAGGGCGGCAGGGGGAGACCCAGTACTTC.

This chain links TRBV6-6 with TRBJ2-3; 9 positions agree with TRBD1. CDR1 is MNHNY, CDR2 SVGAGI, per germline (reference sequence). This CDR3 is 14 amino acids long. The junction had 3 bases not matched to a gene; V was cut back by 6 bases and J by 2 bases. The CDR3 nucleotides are TGTGCCAGCAGCGGGGACAGGGTCACAGATACGCAGTATTTT. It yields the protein CASSGDRVTDTQYF.

In nucleotides, the CDR3 is TGCGCCAGCAGCTCGGGAGGGACCAATTATGAGCAGTACTTC. As protein: CASSSGGTNYEQYF. The gene calls are TRBV5-1 and TRBJ2-7, with TRBD2 identical over 8 bases. The CDR3 spans 14 residues. V shed 3 bases and J 7 bases; nucleotides not matched to a gene: 9. Germline loops: CDR1 SGHRS, CDR2 YFSETQ. The whole variable domain, remainder taken from reference TRBV5-1 and TRBJ2-7, is KAGVTQTPRYLIKTRGQQVTLSCSPISGHRSVSWYQQTPGQGLQFLFEYFSETQRNKGNFPGRFSGRQFSNSRSEMNVSTLELGDSALYLCASSSGGTNYEQYFGPGTRLTVT.

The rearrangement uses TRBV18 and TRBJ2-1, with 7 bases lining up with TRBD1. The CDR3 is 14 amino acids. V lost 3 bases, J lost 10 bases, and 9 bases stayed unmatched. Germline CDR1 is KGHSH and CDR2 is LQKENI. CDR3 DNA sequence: TGTGCCAGCTCACCTGAGGGACAGACGTTCGAGCAGTTCTTC. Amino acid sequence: CASSPEGQTFEQFF.

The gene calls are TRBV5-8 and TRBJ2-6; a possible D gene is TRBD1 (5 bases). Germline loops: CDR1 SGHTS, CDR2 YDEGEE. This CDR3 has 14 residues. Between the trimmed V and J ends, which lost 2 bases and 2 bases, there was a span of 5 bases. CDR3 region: CASSFRAGANVLTF. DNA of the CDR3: TGTGCCAGCAGCTTCAGGGCTGGGGCCAACGTCCTGACTTTC.

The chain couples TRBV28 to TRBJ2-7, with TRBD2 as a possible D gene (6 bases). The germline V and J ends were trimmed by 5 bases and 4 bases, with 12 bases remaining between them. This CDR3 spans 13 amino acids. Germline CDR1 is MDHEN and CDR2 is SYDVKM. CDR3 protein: CASSPPTSYEQYF. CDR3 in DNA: TGTGCCAGCAGTCCCCCGACTAGTTACGAGCAGTACTTC.

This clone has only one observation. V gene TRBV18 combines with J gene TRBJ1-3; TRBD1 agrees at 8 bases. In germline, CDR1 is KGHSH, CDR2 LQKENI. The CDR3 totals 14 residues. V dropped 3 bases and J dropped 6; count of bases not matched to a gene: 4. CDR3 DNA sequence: TGTGCCAGCTCACCTCAACAGGGGGAAAACACCATATATTTT. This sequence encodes CASSPQQGENTIYF. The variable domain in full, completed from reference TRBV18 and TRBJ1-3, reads NAGVMQNPRHLVRRRGQEARLRCSPMKGHSHVYWYRQLPEEGLKFMVYLQKENIIDESGMPKERFSAEFPKEGPSILRIQQVVRGDSAAYFCASSPQQGENTIYFGEGSWLTVV.

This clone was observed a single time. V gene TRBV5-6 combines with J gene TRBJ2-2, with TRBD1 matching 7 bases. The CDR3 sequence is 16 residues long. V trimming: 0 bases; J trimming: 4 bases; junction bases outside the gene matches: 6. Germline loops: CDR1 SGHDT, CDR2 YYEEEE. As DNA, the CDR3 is TGTGCCAGCAGCTTGGCCAGACAGGGACGCACCGGGGAGCTGTTTTTT. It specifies CASSLARQGRTGELFF. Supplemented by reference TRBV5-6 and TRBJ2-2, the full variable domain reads DAGVTQSPTHLIKTRGQQVTLRCSPKSGHDTVSWYQQALGQGPQFIFQYYEEEERQRGNFPDRFSGHQFPNYSSELNVNALLLGDSALYLCASSLARQGRTGELFFGEGSRLTVL.

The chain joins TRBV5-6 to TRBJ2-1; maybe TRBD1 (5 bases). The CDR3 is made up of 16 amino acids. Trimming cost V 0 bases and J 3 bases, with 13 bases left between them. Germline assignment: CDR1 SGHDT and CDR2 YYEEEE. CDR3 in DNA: TGTGCCAGCAGCTTGGGTCTTGGGGCCAACTACAATGAGCAGTTCTTC. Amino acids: CASSLGLGANYNEQFF.

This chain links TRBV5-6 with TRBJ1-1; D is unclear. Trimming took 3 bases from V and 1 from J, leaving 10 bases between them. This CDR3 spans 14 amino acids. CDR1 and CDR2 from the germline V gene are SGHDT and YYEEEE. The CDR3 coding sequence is TGTGCCAGCAGCTCCCTTTCGGGGAACACTGAAGCTTTCTTT. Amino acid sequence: CASSSLSGNTEAFF.

The CDR3 DNA reads TGTGCCAGCAGGACTACTAGCGGGGGGGTCAATGAGCAGTTCTTC. This sequence encodes CASRTTSGGVNEQFF. The gene calls are TRBV6-5 and TRBJ2-1, with 13 positions matching TRBD2. The V gene's germline CDR1 is MNHEY and CDR2 SVGAGI. J gave up 6 bases and V 6 bases, and 5 bases lay outside the gene matches. This CDR3 has 15 residues.

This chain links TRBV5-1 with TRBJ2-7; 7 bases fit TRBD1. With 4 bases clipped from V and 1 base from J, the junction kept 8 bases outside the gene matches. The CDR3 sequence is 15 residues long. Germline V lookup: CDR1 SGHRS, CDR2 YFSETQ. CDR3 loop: CASSVGTAASYEQYF. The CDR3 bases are TGCGCCAGCAGCGTCGGGACAGCCGCTTCCTACGAGCAGTACTTC.

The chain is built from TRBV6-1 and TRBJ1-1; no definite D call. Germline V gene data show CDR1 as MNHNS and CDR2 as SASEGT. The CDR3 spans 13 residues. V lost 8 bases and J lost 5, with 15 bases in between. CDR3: CASGRTRETEAFF. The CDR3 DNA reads TGTGCCAGCGGAAGAACAAGGGAGACTGAAGCTTTCTTT.

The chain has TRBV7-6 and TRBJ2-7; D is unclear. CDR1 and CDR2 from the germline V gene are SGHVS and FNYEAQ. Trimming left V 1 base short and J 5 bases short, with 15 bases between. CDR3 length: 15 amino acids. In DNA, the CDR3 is TGTGCCAGCAGCTTAGTGATCGAGTCGAGGAACGAGCAGTACTTC. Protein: CASSLVIESRNEQYF.

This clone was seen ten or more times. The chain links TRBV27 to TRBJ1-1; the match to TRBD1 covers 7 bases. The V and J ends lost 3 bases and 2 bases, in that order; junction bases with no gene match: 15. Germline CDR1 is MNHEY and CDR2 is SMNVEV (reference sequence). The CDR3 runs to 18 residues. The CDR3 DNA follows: TGTGCCAGCAGTTTCTCTACTGACAGGGTGAGGTTTAACACTGAAGCTTTCTTT. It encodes CASSFSTDRVRFNTEAFF.

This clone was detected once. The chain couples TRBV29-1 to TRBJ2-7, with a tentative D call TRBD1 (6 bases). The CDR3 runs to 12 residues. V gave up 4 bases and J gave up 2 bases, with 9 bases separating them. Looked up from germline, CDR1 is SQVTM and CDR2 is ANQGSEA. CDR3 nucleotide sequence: TGCAGCGTTGCCGCAGGGGCCTACGAGCAGTACTTC. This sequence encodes CSVAAGAYEQYF.

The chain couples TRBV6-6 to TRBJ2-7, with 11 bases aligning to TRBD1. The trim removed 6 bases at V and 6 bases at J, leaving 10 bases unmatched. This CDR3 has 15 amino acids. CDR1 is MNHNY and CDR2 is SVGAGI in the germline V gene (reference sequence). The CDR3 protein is CASSRGQGAVGEQYF. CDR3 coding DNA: TGTGCCAGCAGCCGCGGACAGGGGGCGGTCGGCGAGCAGTACTTC.

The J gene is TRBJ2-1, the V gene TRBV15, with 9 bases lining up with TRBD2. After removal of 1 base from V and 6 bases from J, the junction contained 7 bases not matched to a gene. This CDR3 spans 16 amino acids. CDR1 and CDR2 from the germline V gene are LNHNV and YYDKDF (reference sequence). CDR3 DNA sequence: TGTGCCACCAGCAGAGTCGGCGGGGGGGGTGGCAATGAGCAGTTCTTC. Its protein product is CATSRVGGGGGNEQFF.

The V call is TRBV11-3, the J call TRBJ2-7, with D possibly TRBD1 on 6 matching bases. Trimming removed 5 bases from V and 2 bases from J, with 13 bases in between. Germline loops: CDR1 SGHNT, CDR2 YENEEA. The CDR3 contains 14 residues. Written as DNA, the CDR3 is TGTGCCAGCAGCCCATACGGACAGCCCTACGAGCAGTACTTC. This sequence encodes CASSPYGQPYEQYF. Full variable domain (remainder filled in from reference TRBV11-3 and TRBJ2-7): EAGVVQSPRYKIIEKKQPVAFWCNPISGHNTLYWYLQNLGQGPELLIRYENEEAVDDSQLPKDRFSAERLKGVDSTLKIQPAELGDSAVYLCASSPYGQPYEQYFGPGTRLTVT.

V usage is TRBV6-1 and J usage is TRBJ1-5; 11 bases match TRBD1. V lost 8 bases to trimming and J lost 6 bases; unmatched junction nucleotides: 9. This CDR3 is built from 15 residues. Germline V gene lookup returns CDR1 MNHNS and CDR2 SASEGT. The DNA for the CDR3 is TGTGCCAGCCGAGTGAGGACAGGGGGCTTTCAGCCCCAGCATTTT. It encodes CASRVRTGGFQPQHF.

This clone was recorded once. CDR3 region: CASSLTDSREAFF. The CDR3 nucleotides are TGCGCCAGCAGCTTAACGGACTCCCGCGAAGCTTTCTTT. The chain carries TRBV5-1 and TRBJ1-1, with D unclear. Looked up from germline, CDR1 is SGHRS and CDR2 is YFSETQ. V lost 2 bases, J lost 8 bases, and 13 bases lay in between. The CDR3 extends over 13 amino acids.